The rows below give T cell receptor beta chains drawn from one sample of a study of blood T cell repertoires in COVID-19. Assay: immunoSEQ multiplex PCR; the TCRdb copy retains only in-frame clones and omits some. In the table there are 210,000 or so clones, approximately 87% of which are singletons. The specimen was peripheral blood. All receptors derive from a woman in her 50s with acute or convalescent COVID-19. Both conserved end residues are trimmed from each CDR3. The D gene is left open where the match is weak.

j_gene: TRBJ2-3; d_gene: -; len: 10; v_gene: TRBV11-3; CDR3aa: ASSFSADTQY
j_gene: TRBJ1-1; d_gene: -; len: 12; v_gene: TRBV10-3; CDR3aa: AISESRMNTEAF
j_gene: TRBJ2-3; d_gene: -; len: 13; v_gene: TRBV24-1; CDR3aa: ATSDSNRASDTQY
j_gene: TRBJ2-5; d_gene: -; len: 11; v_gene: TRBV18; CDR3aa: ASSPQGWETQY
j_gene: TRBJ1-2; d_gene: TRBD1; len: 14; v_gene: TRBV7-2; CDR3aa: ASSLAWGQGAKGYT
j_gene: TRBJ2-7; d_gene: TRBD1; len: 12; v_gene: TRBV30; CDR3aa: AWSLGQGKHEQY
j_gene: TRBJ1-6; d_gene: TRBD1; len: 16; v_gene: TRBV7-8; CDR3aa: ASSPGQGTPLLLSPLH
j_gene: TRBJ2-1; d_gene: TRBD2; len: 16; v_gene: TRBV12-5; CDR3aa: ASGLVLGRREGRDEQF
j_gene: TRBJ2-5; d_gene: TRBD1; len: 13; v_gene: TRBV11-2; CDR3aa: ASSLAAGGQETQY
j_gene: TRBJ1-2; d_gene: TRBD1; len: 11; v_gene: TRBV6-2/TRBV6-3; CDR3aa: ASSSYRGYGYT
j_gene: TRBJ1-6; d_gene: -; len: 11; v_gene: TRBV9; CDR3aa: ASSGPGGPTLH
j_gene: TRBJ1-1; d_gene: TRBD1; len: 12; v_gene: TRBV10-3; CDR3aa: AINQDRDRTEAF
j_gene: TRBJ2-3; d_gene: -; len: 12; v_gene: TRBV10-3; CDR3aa: AISAGLGTDTQY
j_gene: TRBJ2-7; d_gene: -; len: 15; v_gene: TRBV21-1; CDR3aa: ASSMLVRERVSYEQY
j_gene: TRBJ2-7; d_gene: -; len: 13; v_gene: TRBV1; CDR3aa: TSSQEGLAGGEQY
j_gene: TRBJ2-1; d_gene: TRBD1; len: 13; v_gene: TRBV20-1; CDR3aa: SASSDRSLGNEQF
j_gene: TRBJ1-3; d_gene: TRBD1; len: 17; v_gene: TRBV7-6; CDR3aa: ASSPIPGQVESDINTIY
j_gene: TRBJ2-3; d_gene: -; len: 14; v_gene: TRBV6-6; CDR3aa: ASSPWDTSSTDTQY